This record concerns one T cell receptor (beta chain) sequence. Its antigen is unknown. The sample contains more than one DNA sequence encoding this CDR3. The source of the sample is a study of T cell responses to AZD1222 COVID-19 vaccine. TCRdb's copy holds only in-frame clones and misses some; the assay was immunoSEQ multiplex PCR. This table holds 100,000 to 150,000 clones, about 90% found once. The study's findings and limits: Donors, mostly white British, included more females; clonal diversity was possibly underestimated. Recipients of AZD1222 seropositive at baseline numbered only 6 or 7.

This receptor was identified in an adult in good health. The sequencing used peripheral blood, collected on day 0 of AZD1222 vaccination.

The CDR3 here is CASSYSTVANTGELFF. The CDR3 nucleotides are TGTGCCAGCAGTTACTCGACGGTTGCGAACACCGGGGAGCTGTTTTTT. The V gene is TRBV6-5, the J gene TRBJ2-2; D is uncertain. There are 16 residues in the CDR3. In germline, CDR1 is MNHEY, CDR2 SVGAGI. The V and J ends lost 0 bases and 0 bases respectively, with 8 bases between them.